Below are 16 T cell receptor beta chains sequenced from a single sample in a study of technical replicates of blood from a handful of donors. Repertoires were generated with immunoSEQ multiplex PCR, while TCRdb's copy carries only in-frame clones and drops some. The table lists just under 100,000 clones, 95% of them singletons. The sample was T cells isolated from PBMCs. The receptor source for this set is a human donor in good health.

This chain connects TRBV15 to TRBJ2-3; 9 bases are a match to TRBD1. From germline, CDR1 is LNHNV and CDR2 YYDKDF (reference sequence). The trim removed 3 bases at V and 1 base at J, leaving 2 bases unmatched. The CDR3 has 15 amino acids. For the CDR3, the DNA is TGTGCCACCAGCAGCCGGACAGGGGGCACAGATACGCAGTATTTT. Protein: CATSSRTGGTDTQYF.

This chain links TRBV9 with TRBJ2-3, with D perhaps matching TRBD2 (7 bases). V shed 7 bases and J shed 6 bases, with 24 bases lying between them. Per germline, CDR1 SGDLS and CDR2 YYNGEE. The CDR3 covers 16 residues. The CDR3 DNA follows: TGTGCCAGCGGAGGCCTGGCGGGGGCCCATCTGGATACGCAGTATTTT. Its translation: CASGGLAGAHLDTQYF.

The chain carries TRBV5-5 and TRBJ1-1; D uncertain. The V gene lost 0 bases and the J gene lost 1 base, with 13 bases spanning the gap. This CDR3 is built from 16 residues. CDR1 and CDR2 (germline): SGHKS, YYEKEE (reference sequence). This CDR3 is CASSLDYSRPNTEAFF. CDR3 DNA sequence: TGTGCCAGCAGCTTGGATTACTCCAGGCCGAACACTGAAGCTTTCTTT.

This chain links TRBV2 with TRBJ2-1; 8 bases align to TRBD2. The CDR3 spans 15 residues. CDR1 and CDR2 from the germline V gene are SNHLY and FYNNEI. V lost 6 bases to trimming and J lost 3 bases; unmatched junction nucleotides: 7. The CDR3 protein is CASSLSGGNYNEQFF. The DNA of the CDR3 is TGTGCCAGCAGCCTGAGCGGGGGAAACTACAATGAGCAGTTCTTC.

This sequence joins TRBV19 and TRBJ1-1; 12 bases match TRBD1. V gave up 5 bases and J gave up 3 bases; unmatched junction bases: 13. CDR1 LNHDA and CDR2 SQIVND come from the germline V gene (reference sequence). The CDR3 has 18 amino acids. The chain's CDR3 is CASSFIPGQGAGDTEAFF. CDR3 in DNA: TGTGCCAGTAGTTTCATCCCGGGACAGGGGGCGGGGGACACTGAAGCTTTCTTT.

This chain links TRBV25-1 with TRBJ2-2, with D maybe TRBD2 (5 bases). From germline, CDR1 is MGHDK and CDR2 SYGVNS. The CDR3 is made up of 15 amino acids. The germline V and J ends were trimmed by 5 bases and 5 bases, with 15 bases remaining between them. DNA for the CDR3: TGTGCCAGCAGTTCCCTAGTTAGCGCGACCGGGGAGCTGTTTTTT. Its translation is CASSSLVSATGELFF.

The chain joins TRBV19 to TRBJ1-5; 8 bases line up with TRBD1. CDR3 size: 15 residues. V lost 9 bases to trimming and J lost 5 bases; unmatched junction nucleotides: 12. The germline CDR1 and CDR2 sequences are LNHDA and SQIVND (reference sequence). Here the CDR3 reads CASKNSGTGHQPQHF. In nucleotides, the CDR3 is TGTGCCAGCAAGAACAGTGGGACAGGCCATCAGCCCCAGCATTTT.

V gene TRBV4-2 combines with J gene TRBJ2-2; 10 bases line up with TRBD2. Germline loops: CDR1 LGHNA, CDR2 YNFKEQ. V lost 5 bases and J lost 9; bases outside the gene matches: 9. This CDR3 spans 15 amino acids. The CDR3 protein is CASSSLAGVHRELFF. DNA for the CDR3: TGTGCCAGCAGCTCCCTAGCGGGGGTCCACCGGGAGCTGTTTTTT.

The rearrangement links TRBV27 to TRBJ1-3, with 8 nucleotides matching TRBD1. The length of the CDR3 is 16 residues. J lost 0 bases, V lost 8 bases, and 9 bases had no gene match. The germline V gene encodes CDR1 MNHEY and CDR2 SMNVEV (reference sequence). The CDR3 DNA follows: TGTGCCAGCGGAAGGGACAGGACAAACTCTGGAAACACCATATATTTT. It translates to CASGRDRTNSGNTIYF.

The chain links TRBV5-6 to TRBJ2-7; possibly TRBD1 for D (5 bases). V lost 0 bases and J 3 bases, leaving 10 bases between the germline ends. In germline, CDR1 is SGHDT, CDR2 YYEEEE. The CDR3 has 14 residues. In DNA form, the CDR3 reads TGTGCCAGCAGCTTGGAGGGGATGGTCTACGAGCAGTACTTC. It encodes CASSLEGMVYEQYF.

The rearrangement joins TRBV15 to TRBJ2-2; 9 positions match TRBD1. The V gene end was trimmed by 1 base and the J gene end by 4 bases; junction bases not matched to a gene: 4. Per the germline V gene, CDR1 is LNHNV and CDR2 is YYDKDF (reference sequence). The CDR3 has 16 amino acids. The CDR3 loop is CATSRGTGAATGELFF. CDR3 sequence (DNA): TGTGCCACCAGCAGAGGGACAGGGGCCGCCACCGGGGAGCTGTTTTTT.

This clone appeared a single time. V gene TRBV2 combines with J gene TRBJ2-1; TRBD2 matches 9 bases. The CDR3 length is 14 residues. Germline loops: CDR1 SNHLY, CDR2 FYNNEI. Here the CDR3 DNA reads TGTGCTTGGATAGCGGGGGATACCTACAATGAGCAGTTCTTC. Its protein product is CAWIAGDTYNEQFF. Supplemented by reference TRBV2 and TRBJ2-1, the full variable domain reads EPEVTQTPSHQVTQMGQEVILRCVPISNHLYFYWYRQILGQKVEFLVSFYNNEISEKSEIFDDQFSVERPDGSNFTLKIRSTKLEDSAMYFCAWIAGDTYNEQFFGPGTRLTVL.

This rearrangement joins TRBV28 to TRBJ2-7; TRBD2 matches 8 bases. In germline, CDR1 is MDHEN, CDR2 SYDVKM. CDR3 size: 15 residues. V trimming: 6 bases; J trimming: 3 bases; junction bases outside the gene matches: 10. The CDR3: CASRVRVAGSYEQYF. CDR3 sequence (DNA): TGTGCCAGCAGGGTTCGGGTAGCGGGGAGCTACGAGCAGTACTTC.

The chain is built from TRBV4-1 and TRBJ1-2; D is possibly TRBD1 (5 bases). The CDR3 has 19 residues. The germline V gene has CDR1 MGHRA and CDR2 YSYEKL. Trimming took off 1 base at V and 3 bases at J, with 24 bases between the two ends. Here the CDR3 reads CASSQVDSTAPHRDYGYTF. The DNA of the CDR3 is TGCGCCAGCAGCCAAGTTGACTCGACAGCGCCCCATCGGGACTATGGCTACACCTTC.

This chain links TRBV28 with TRBJ1-5; perhaps TRBD1 as D (6 bases). The CDR3 totals 16 residues. Trimming removed 3 bases at V and 4 bases at J, with 16 bases between. Germline V CDR1 and CDR2: MDHEN, SYDVKM. The CDR3 region has the DNA TGTGCCAGCAGTTTGCCTAGGACAGTTCTAAATCAGCCCCAGCATTTT. Translation: CASSLPRTVLNQPQHF.

The CDR3 sequence is CASSLGLADGYEQYF. The CDR3 coding sequence is TGTGCCAGCAGCTTGGGACTAGCGGACGGGTACGAGCAGTACTTC. V is TRBV5-6 and J is TRBJ2-7, with 9 bases lining up with TRBD2. Germline trimming cut 0 bases from V and 4 bases from J; bases unmatched to any gene: 5. The CDR3 is 15 residues long. Germline CDR1 is SGHDT and CDR2 is YYEEEE.